This is a list of T cell receptor beta chains from one sample in a study of T cell repertoires in cytomegalovirus infection. Antigen specificity for these receptors is unknown. TCRdb processed the reads anew with MiXCR; each CDR3 protein has one entry. The top ten hold 71% of the sample, which has almost 90,000 distinct CDR3 sequences, about 31% seen once. Specimen: CD8+ T cells from cultured PBMCs, collected from culture after CMV antigen stimulation. Receptors originate from a human donor in good health (CMV status not recorded). Some clones in this sample may be carry-over from other donors' samples. Each CDR3 is given with its conserved first and last residue. Fields, in order: J gene, V gene, clone size, D gene, CDR3 protein, CDR3 DNA. D genes are given only for firm matches. Size is stated for part of the rows, as once, few or many counts, or as a class when the clone is expanded.

j_call: TRBJ2-2; v_call: TRBV20-1; clone_size: few; d_call: TRBD2; cdr3_aa: CSAREAGAYTGELFF; cdr3_nt: TGCAGTGCTAGAGAAGCGGGGGCTTACACCGGGGAGCTGTTTTTT
j_call: TRBJ2-7; v_call: TRBV20-1; clone_size: few; d_call: TRBD2; cdr3_aa: CSARDPSGWSYEQYF; cdr3_nt: TGCAGTGCTAGAGATCCTAGCGGGTGGTCCTACGAGCAGTACTTC
j_call: TRBJ2-5; v_call: TRBV12-3/TRBV12-4; clone_size: many; d_call: NA; cdr3_aa: CASSLATIGISRETQYF; cdr3_nt: TGTGCCAGCAGTTTAGCAACTATCGGGATATCACGAGAGACCCAGTACTTC
j_call: TRBJ2-2; v_call: TRBV4-1; clone_size: few; d_call: NA; cdr3_aa: CASSQNTGELFF; cdr3_nt: TGCGCCAGCAGCCAAAACACCGGGGAGCTGTTTTTT
j_call: TRBJ2-3; v_call: TRBV7-4; clone_size: NA; d_call: TRBD1; cdr3_aa: CASSLGQGNTDTQYF; cdr3_nt: TGTGCCAGCAGCTTAGGACAGGGCAATACAGATACGCAGTATTTT
j_call: TRBJ2-7; v_call: TRBV27; clone_size: few; d_call: NA; cdr3_aa: CASSLGRSPSYEQYF; cdr3_nt: TGTGCCAGCAGTTTGGGCAGGAGCCCCTCCTACGAGCAGTACTTC
j_call: TRBJ2-3; v_call: TRBV29-1; clone_size: NA; d_call: NA; cdr3_aa: CSVAPLDSNTDTQYF; cdr3_nt: TGCAGCGTTGCGCCCTTGGACTCCAACACAGATACGCAGTATTTT
j_call: TRBJ2-5; v_call: TRBV7-2; clone_size: NA; d_call: TRBD1; cdr3_aa: CASSLGTGNPETQYF; cdr3_nt: TGTGCCAGCAGCTTAGGGACAGGGAACCCAGAGACCCAGTACTTC
j_call: TRBJ2-1; v_call: TRBV4-1; clone_size: NA; d_call: NA; cdr3_aa: CASSQDGQGNEQFF; cdr3_nt: TGCGCCAGCAGCCAAGACGGCCAGGGGAATGAGCAGTTCTTC
j_call: TRBJ2-2; v_call: TRBV7-9; clone_size: NA; d_call: NA; cdr3_aa: CASSPSPLATGGELFF; cdr3_nt: TGTGCCAGCAGCCCCAGCCCCTTAGCGACCGGCGGGGAGCTGTTTTTT
j_call: TRBJ1-1; v_call: TRBV7-8; clone_size: many; d_call: TRBD1; cdr3_aa: CASSTPFRDRNTEAFF; cdr3_nt: TGTGCCAGCAGCACGCCCTTCCGGGACAGGAACACTGAAGCTTTCTTT
j_call: TRBJ2-7; v_call: TRBV5-1; clone_size: few; d_call: TRBD2; cdr3_aa: CASSPQGLDHEQYF; cdr3_nt: TGCGCCAGCAGCCCTCAGGGACTAGACCACGAGCAGTACTTC
j_call: TRBJ1-1; v_call: TRBV28; clone_size: NA; d_call: TRBD1; cdr3_aa: CASSFPGTGGTEAFF; cdr3_nt: TGTGCCAGCAGTTTTCCGGGGACAGGTGGGACTGAAGCTTTCTTT
j_call: TRBJ2-7; v_call: TRBV3-1; clone_size: few; d_call: NA; cdr3_aa: CASSYLYTYEQYF; cdr3_nt: TGTGCCAGCAGCTACCTCTATACCTACGAGCAGTACTTC
j_call: TRBJ2-5; v_call: TRBV7-9; clone_size: NA; d_call: NA; cdr3_aa: CASSLGQAQYF; cdr3_nt: TGTGCCAGCAGCTTAGGACAGGCCCAGTACTTC
j_call: TRBJ2-1; v_call: TRBV7-2; clone_size: few; d_call: TRBD1; cdr3_aa: CASSFSRQGPNNEQFF; cdr3_nt: TGTGCCAGCAGCTTCTCTAGACAGGGACCCAACAATGAGCAGTTCTTC
j_call: TRBJ1-1; v_call: TRBV20-1; clone_size: NA; d_call: NA; cdr3_aa: CSASPEGLVLMNTEAFF; cdr3_nt: TGCAGTGCTAGCCCCGAGGGGTTGGTCTTAATGAACACTGAAGCTTTCTTT
j_call: TRBJ1-2; v_call: TRBV28; clone_size: many; d_call: NA; cdr3_aa: CASSAPGAASWGYTF; cdr3_nt: TGTGCCAGCAGCGCCCCCGGGGCGGCCTCGTGGGGCTACACCTTC
j_call: TRBJ2-5; v_call: TRBV4-2; clone_size: NA; d_call: TRBD2; cdr3_aa: CASSPSLGGAQYF; cdr3_nt: TGTGCCAGCAGCCCCTCTCTGGGGGGGGCCCAGTACTTC
j_call: TRBJ1-1; v_call: TRBV2; clone_size: NA; d_call: NA; cdr3_aa: CASSDFGEATEAFF; cdr3_nt: TGTGCCAGCAGTGACTTTGGAGAGGCCACTGAAGCTTTCTTT
j_call: TRBJ2-1; v_call: TRBV7-9; clone_size: few; d_call: NA; cdr3_aa: CASSSPRNEQFF; cdr3_nt: TGTGCCAGCAGCTCGCCCCGGAATGAGCAGTTCTTC
j_call: TRBJ1-6; v_call: TRBV25-1; clone_size: NA; d_call: TRBD1; cdr3_aa: CASSVQGAIVPLHF; cdr3_nt: TGTGCCAGCAGTGTTCAGGGGGCAATAGTGCCCCTCCACTTT
j_call: TRBJ1-5; v_call: TRBV12-3/TRBV12-4; clone_size: few; d_call: TRBD1; cdr3_aa: CASRVTGGNQPQHF; cdr3_nt: TGTGCCAGCAGAGTTACAGGGGGCAATCAGCCCCAGCATTTT
j_call: TRBJ2-4; v_call: TRBV6-2/TRBV6-3; clone_size: NA; d_call: NA; cdr3_aa: CASSYIQGVTKNIQYF; cdr3_nt: TGTGCCAGCAGTTACATCCAGGGAGTGACCAAAAACATTCAGTACTTC
j_call: TRBJ1-1; v_call: TRBV28; clone_size: NA; d_call: NA; cdr3_aa: CASSLLDTEAFF; cdr3_nt: TGTGCCAGCAGTTTATTGGACACTGAAGCTTTCTTT
j_call: TRBJ1-1; v_call: TRBV5-6; clone_size: many; d_call: NA; cdr3_aa: CASIQEGTTEAFF; cdr3_nt: TGTGCCAGCATCCAAGAGGGGACCACTGAAGCTTTCTTT
j_call: TRBJ2-7; v_call: TRBV28; clone_size: NA; d_call: TRBD2; cdr3_aa: CATTRGGTYYEQYF; cdr3_nt: TGTGCCACCACCCGGGGGGGAACTTACTACGAGCAGTACTTC
j_call: TRBJ2-7; v_call: TRBV4-1; clone_size: NA; d_call: NA; cdr3_aa: CASSQVDRPSYEQYF; cdr3_nt: TGCGCCAGCAGCCAAGTCGACAGGCCTTCCTACGAGCAGTACTTC
j_call: TRBJ2-7; v_call: TRBV11-2; clone_size: few; d_call: NA; cdr3_aa: CASSLNRIYEQYF; cdr3_nt: TGTGCCAGCAGCTTAAACAGAATATACGAGCAGTACTTC
j_call: TRBJ2-7; v_call: TRBV19; clone_size: once; d_call: TRBD1; cdr3_aa: CASSILATGYEQYF; cdr3_nt: TGTGCCAGTAGTATTTTGGCGACAGGGTACGAGCAGTACTTC
j_call: TRBJ1-1; v_call: TRBV11-2; clone_size: many; d_call: NA; cdr3_aa: CASSLWNTEAFF; cdr3_nt: TGTGCCAGCAGCTTATGGAACACTGAAGCTTTCTTT
j_call: TRBJ1-2; v_call: TRBV19; clone_size: few; d_call: NA; cdr3_aa: CASSIFFEGFYGYTF; cdr3_nt: TGTGCCAGTAGTATATTTTTCGAGGGGTTCTATGGCTACACCTTC
j_call: TRBJ1-5; v_call: TRBV27; clone_size: few; d_call: TRBD1; cdr3_aa: CASSDRVSNPQHF; cdr3_nt: TGTGCCAGCAGTGACAGGGTCAGCAATCCCCAGCATTTT
j_call: TRBJ2-5; v_call: TRBV12-3/TRBV12-4; clone_size: NA; d_call: TRBD1; cdr3_aa: CASRGTDMQETQYF; cdr3_nt: TGTGCCAGCAGGGGGACAGACATGCAAGAGACCCAGTACTTC
j_call: TRBJ1-3; v_call: TRBV28; clone_size: many; d_call: NA; cdr3_aa: CASSPGTGPLSGNTIYF; cdr3_nt: TGTGCCAGCAGTCCGGGGACGGGACCCCTCTCTGGAAACACCATATATTTT
j_call: TRBJ1-4; v_call: TRBV7-8; clone_size: many; d_call: TRBD1; cdr3_aa: CASSPGQGDWGEKLFF; cdr3_nt: TGTGCCAGCAGCCCGGGACAGGGAGATTGGGGTGAAAAACTGTTTTTT
j_call: TRBJ2-1; v_call: TRBV28; clone_size: NA; d_call: NA; cdr3_aa: CASSLYLLGRTYNEQFF; cdr3_nt: TGTGCCAGCAGTTTATATCTACTAGGGAGGACCTACAATGAGCAGTTCTTC
j_call: TRBJ2-3; v_call: TRBV6-1; clone_size: NA; d_call: NA; cdr3_aa: CASYGIFSTDTQYF; cdr3_nt: TGTGCCAGCTATGGGATTTTTAGCACAGATACGCAGTATTTT
j_call: TRBJ2-7; v_call: TRBV4-2; clone_size: NA; d_call: TRBD2; cdr3_aa: CASSQGRSGGQYEQYF; cdr3_nt: TGTGCCAGCAGCCAAGGGCGGAGCGGGGGGCAGTACGAGCAGTACTTC
j_call: TRBJ1-1; v_call: TRBV4-1; clone_size: many; d_call: NA; cdr3_aa: CASSQGLGMGRILNTEAFF; cdr3_nt: TGCGCCAGCAGCCAAGGTCTGGGAATGGGTCGCATCCTGAACACTGAAGCTTTCTTT
j_call: TRBJ2-7; v_call: TRBV4-1; clone_size: NA; d_call: NA; cdr3_aa: CASSHGGTYEQYF; cdr3_nt: TGCGCCAGCAGCCATGGGGGGACCTACGAGCAGTACTTC
j_call: TRBJ1-6; v_call: TRBV7-6; clone_size: few; d_call: TRBD1; cdr3_aa: CASSLADRGFNSPLHF; cdr3_nt: TGTGCCAGCAGCTTAGCCGACAGGGGATTCAATTCACCCCTCCACTTT
j_call: TRBJ2-7; v_call: TRBV13; clone_size: once; d_call: TRBD1; cdr3_aa: CASSSIGQGQSYEQYF; cdr3_nt: TGTGCCAGCAGCTCTATCGGACAGGGGCAATCCTACGAGCAGTACTTC
j_call: TRBJ1-2; v_call: TRBV19; clone_size: NA; d_call: NA; cdr3_aa: CASSMGGRTPLPRYTF; cdr3_nt: TGTGCCAGTAGTATGGGAGGCAGGACCCCCCTGCCTCGCTACACCTTC
j_call: TRBJ1-2; v_call: TRBV12-3/TRBV12-4; clone_size: few; d_call: NA; cdr3_aa: CASSSHSNYGYTF; cdr3_nt: TGTGCCAGCAGTTCTCACAGTAACTATGGCTACACCTTC
j_call: TRBJ1-1; v_call: TRBV7-9; clone_size: NA; d_call: NA; cdr3_aa: CASSFAPIEAFF; cdr3_nt: TGTGCCAGCAGTTTTGCGCCGATTGAAGCTTTCTTT
j_call: TRBJ2-7; v_call: TRBV7-9; clone_size: NA; d_call: NA; cdr3_aa: CASSARTSYEQYF; cdr3_nt: TGTGCCAGCAGCGCCCGGACCTCGTACGAGCAGTACTTC
j_call: TRBJ2-2; v_call: TRBV12-3/TRBV12-4; clone_size: many; d_call: TRBD1; cdr3_aa: CASSSPDRGDTGELFF; cdr3_nt: TGTGCCAGCAGTTCCCCTGACAGGGGCGATACCGGGGAGCTGTTTTTT
j_call: TRBJ1-2; v_call: TRBV2; clone_size: NA; d_call: NA; cdr3_aa: CATLAPPYGYTF; cdr3_nt: TGTGCCACGCTTGCCCCTCCGTATGGCTACACCTTC
j_call: TRBJ2-1; v_call: TRBV19; clone_size: NA; d_call: NA; cdr3_aa: CASSIWSDPTYNEQFF; cdr3_nt: TGTGCCAGTAGTATATGGTCGGACCCTACATACAATGAGCAGTTCTTC
j_call: TRBJ2-5; v_call: TRBV2; clone_size: few; d_call: TRBD2; cdr3_aa: CASSEIPGTTSIETQYF; cdr3_nt: TGTGCCAGCAGTGAAATCCCCGGGACTACGTCCATAGAGACCCAGTACTTC
j_call: TRBJ1-1; v_call: TRBV11-2; clone_size: few; d_call: NA; cdr3_aa: CASSQAGLGDEAFF; cdr3_nt: TGTGCCAGCAGTCAAGCAGGGCTCGGCGATGAAGCTTTCTTT
j_call: TRBJ1-2; v_call: TRBV5-6; clone_size: NA; d_call: NA; cdr3_aa: CASSLQGPRYTF; cdr3_nt: TGTGCCAGCAGCTTGCAGGGGCCTCGCTACACCTTC
j_call: TRBJ2-7; v_call: TRBV7-9; clone_size: few; d_call: TRBD1; cdr3_aa: CASSPRDRIYEQYF; cdr3_nt: TGTGCCAGCAGCCCCCGGGACAGGATATACGAGCAGTACTTC
j_call: TRBJ2-5; v_call: TRBV20-1; clone_size: few; d_call: NA; cdr3_aa: CSARVAGRDKETQYF; cdr3_nt: TGCAGTGCTAGAGTGGCCGGACGGGATAAAGAGACCCAGTACTTC
j_call: TRBJ1-1; v_call: TRBV5-5; clone_size: few; d_call: NA; cdr3_aa: CASSLDASGITEAFF; cdr3_nt: TGTGCCAGCAGCTTGGATGCGTCGGGTATTACTGAAGCTTTCTTT
j_call: TRBJ2-1; v_call: TRBV19; clone_size: NA; d_call: TRBD2; cdr3_aa: CASRLAGSSYNEQFF; cdr3_nt: TGTGCCAGTAGGCTAGCGGGAAGCTCCTACAATGAGCAGTTCTTC
j_call: TRBJ2-3; v_call: TRBV30; clone_size: once; d_call: NA; cdr3_aa: CAWSLGLSTDTQYF; cdr3_nt: TGTGCCTGGAGTTTGGGACTTAGCACAGATACGCAGTATTTT
j_call: TRBJ2-5; v_call: TRBV12-3/TRBV12-4; clone_size: many; d_call: TRBD2; cdr3_aa: CASSPGLGIETQYF; cdr3_nt: TGTGCCAGCAGTCCGGGACTAGGGATAGAGACCCAGTACTTC
j_call: TRBJ2-1; v_call: TRBV6-5; clone_size: few; d_call: TRBD1; cdr3_aa: CASGGTGVYNEQFF; cdr3_nt: TGTGCCAGCGGCGGGACAGGGGTGTACAATGAGCAGTTCTTC